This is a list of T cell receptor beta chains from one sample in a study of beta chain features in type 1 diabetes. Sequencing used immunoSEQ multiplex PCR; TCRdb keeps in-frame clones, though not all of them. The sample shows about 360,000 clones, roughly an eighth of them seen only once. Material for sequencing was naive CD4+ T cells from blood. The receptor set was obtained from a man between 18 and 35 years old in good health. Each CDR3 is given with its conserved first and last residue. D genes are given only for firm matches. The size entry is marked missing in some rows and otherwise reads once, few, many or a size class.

CDR3: CASSSGKAQETQYF
DNA: TGTGCCAGCAGCTCAGGAAAGGCCCAAGAGACCCAGTACTTC
D: .
V: TRBV5-4
size: few
J: TRBJ2-5

CDR3: CASSRRGSWKNIQYF
DNA: TGTGCCAGCAGTAGGCGCGGGAGTTGGAAAAACATTCAGTACTTC
D: TRBD2
V: TRBV6-6
size: few
J: TRBJ2-4

CDR3: CASSPAVEETQYF
DNA: TGTGCCAGCAGCCCAGCGGTCGAAGAGACCCAGTACTTC
D: .
V: TRBV7-8
size: .
J: TRBJ2-5

CDR3: CATSRGTGNSPLHF
DNA: TGTGCCACCAGCAGAGGGACAGGAAATTCACCCCTCCACTTT
D: TRBD1
V: TRBV15
size: few
J: TRBJ1-6

CDR3: CASSGTSGGAYEQYF
DNA: TGTGCCAGCAGCGGAACTAGCGGGGGGGCCTACGAGCAGTACTTC
D: TRBD2
V: TRBV7-2
size: .
J: TRBJ2-7

CDR3: CASSREGLAHKETQYF
DNA: TGCGCCAGCAGCCGAGAAGGGCTAGCGCACAAAGAGACCCAGTACTTC
D: .
V: TRBV4-1
size: few
J: TRBJ2-5

CDR3: CASSRDTSNYGYTF
DNA: TGTGCCAGCAGCCGGGACACATCTAACTATGGCTACACCTTC
D: .
V: TRBV5-4
size: few
J: TRBJ1-2

CDR3: CASSSGTGMVDGYTF
DNA: TGTGCCAGCAGCTCGGGGACAGGGATGGTCGATGGCTACACCTTC
D: TRBD1
V: TRBV28
size: .
J: TRBJ1-2

CDR3: CAIKTRYTGELFF
DNA: TGTGCCATCAAGACTAGGTACACCGGGGAGCTGTTTTTT
D: .
V: TRBV10-3
size: .
J: TRBJ2-2

CDR3: CSVIGTWGEKLFF
DNA: TGCAGCGTTATTGGGACATGGGGTGAAAAACTGTTTTTT
D: .
V: TRBV29-1
size: .
J: TRBJ1-4

CDR3: CASSERETSGYTF
DNA: TGTGCCAGCAGTGAACGCGAGACATCTGGCTACACCTTC
D: .
V: TRBV6-1
size: .
J: TRBJ1-2

CDR3: CASSTGTSGSSFQETQYF
DNA: TGTGCCAGCAGCACAGGGACTAGCGGGAGTTCTTTCCAAGAGACCCAGTACTTC
D: TRBD2
V: TRBV7-6
size: .
J: TRBJ2-5

CDR3: CASSQERGGQPQHF
DNA: TGCGCCAGCAGCCAAGAACGCGGGGGCCAGCCCCAGCATTTT
D: .
V: TRBV4-3
size: .
J: TRBJ1-5

CDR3: CASSQGEDGDNEQFF
DNA: TGTGCCAGCAGCCAGGGGGAGGACGGTGACAATGAGCAGTTCTTC
D: .
V: TRBV11-3
size: .
J: TRBJ2-1

CDR3: CASSLSGTGQETQYF
DNA: TGTGCCAGCAGCTTATCCGGGACAGGACAAGAGACCCAGTACTTC
D: TRBD1
V: TRBV7-3
size: .
J: TRBJ2-5

CDR3: CASSPRGGRYEQYF
DNA: TGTGCCAGCAGCCCCCGGGGGGGGAGGTACGAGCAGTACTTC
D: TRBD2
V: TRBV7-2
size: .
J: TRBJ2-7

CDR3: CASSLGGGFGYTF
DNA: TGTGCCAGCAGCTTAGGGGGAGGGTTCGGCTACACCTTC
D: .
V: TRBV7-6
size: .
J: TRBJ1-2

CDR3: CASSLNTLYEQYF
DNA: TGTGCCAGCAGCTTGAACACCCTCTACGAGCAGTACTTC
D: .
V: TRBV5-6
size: few
J: TRBJ2-7

CDR3: CASSYFDRGDGYTF
DNA: TGTGCCAGCAGTTACTTTGACAGGGGGGACGGCTACACCTTC
D: TRBD1
V: TRBV6-5
size: few
J: TRBJ1-2

CDR3: CASSELFLSTDTQYF
DNA: TGTGCCAGCAGTGAACTTTTTCTCTCCACAGATACGCAGTATTTT
D: .
V: TRBV25-1
size: .
J: TRBJ2-3

CDR3: CASSLDPAGGNEQFF
DNA: TGTGCCAGCAGCTTAGATCCGGCGGGGGGCAATGAGCAGTTCTTC
D: TRBD2
V: TRBV11-2
size: .
J: TRBJ2-1

CDR3: CASSHPGQASVEQFF
DNA: TGTGCCAGCAGCCACCCAGGACAGGCTAGTGTTGAGCAGTTCTTC
D: TRBD1
V: TRBV4-2
size: few
J: TRBJ2-1

CDR3: CASSLSGTNTGELFF
DNA: TGTGCCAGCAGCTTATCGGGGACGAACACCGGGGAGCTGTTTTTT
D: .
V: TRBV11-3
size: .
J: TRBJ2-2

CDR3: CASSLRSGGNQPQHF
DNA: TGTGCCAGCAGTTTACGGAGCGGAGGCAATCAGCCCCAGCATTTT
D: .
V: TRBV28
size: .
J: TRBJ1-5

CDR3: CASSEGGLLYGYTF
DNA: TGTGCCAGCAGTGAGGGGGGGCTGCTCTATGGCTACACCTTC
D: .
V: TRBV28
size: .
J: TRBJ1-2

CDR3: CASSLWGGNEQFF
DNA: TGTGCCAGCAGCCTCTGGGGAGGGAATGAGCAGTTCTTC
D: TRBD2
V: TRBV14
size: few
J: TRBJ2-1

CDR3: CASSQQGGSYNEQFF
DNA: TGCGCCAGCAGCCAGCAGGGAGGGTCCTACAATGAGCAGTTCTTC
D: TRBD2
V: TRBV4-3
size: .
J: TRBJ2-1

CDR3: CASSSTGTTTDTQYF
DNA: TGCGCCAGCAGCTCGACTGGGACAACCACAGATACGCAGTATTTT
D: .
V: TRBV5-1
size: few
J: TRBJ2-3

CDR3: CASSLLGLQTQYF
DNA: TGTGCCAGCAGCTTACTGGGGCTGCAGACCCAGTACTTC
D: .
V: TRBV7-2
size: few
J: TRBJ2-5

CDR3: CATSGEQPQHF
DNA: TGCGCCACTTCAGGGGAGCAGCCCCAGCATTTT
D: .
V: TRBV23-1
size: many
J: TRBJ1-5

CDR3: CASRSRPGQGGVSGELFF
DNA: TGTGCCAGCAGGTCCCGCCCTGGACAGGGAGGGGTCTCTGGGGAGCTGTTTTTT
D: .
V: TRBV5-4
size: .
J: TRBJ2-2

CDR3: CASSLAGQGKAFF
DNA: TGTGCCAGCAGCTTAGCGGGACAGGGGAAAGCTTTCTTT
D: TRBD1
V: TRBV7-9
size: .
J: TRBJ1-1

CDR3: CASSPTTLSYNEQFF
DNA: TGTGCCAGCAGCCCGACTACCCTCTCCTACAATGAGCAGTTCTTC
D: .
V: TRBV7-6
size: .
J: TRBJ2-1

CDR3: CASRSPGHLSEQYF
DNA: TGTGCCAGCAGGTCCCCGGGACACCTCTCCGAGCAGTACTTC
D: .
V: TRBV28
size: few
J: TRBJ2-7

CDR3: CASSSEQGSIQYF
DNA: TGTGCCAGCAGCTCCGAACAGGGTTCCATTCAGTACTTC
D: .
V: TRBV5-4
size: few
J: TRBJ2-4

CDR3: CATQGADYGYTF
DNA: TGTGCCACGCAGGGGGCGGACTATGGCTACACCTTC
D: TRBD1
V: TRBV10-3
size: few
J: TRBJ1-2

CDR3: CATSRDPGGGNTIYF
DNA: TGTGCCACCAGCAGAGATCCAGGGGGGGGAAACACCATATATTTT
D: TRBD1
V: TRBV15
size: .
J: TRBJ1-3

CDR3: CASSARQGTTYEQYF
DNA: TGTGCCAGCAGCGCGAGACAGGGGACTACCTACGAGCAGTACTTC
D: .
V: TRBV9
size: .
J: TRBJ2-7

CDR3: CASSAQGGEQFF
DNA: TGTGCCAGCAGCGCACAGGGGGGTGAGCAGTTCTTC
D: TRBD1
V: TRBV7-9
size: few
J: TRBJ2-1

CDR3: CASSLGGYVGYTF
DNA: TGTGCCAGCAGCTTGGGGGGTTACGTGGGCTACACCTTC
D: .
V: TRBV28
size: .
J: TRBJ1-2

CDR3: CASSWTWPDTQYF
DNA: TGCGCCAGCAGCTGGACATGGCCAGATACGCAGTATTTT
D: .
V: TRBV5-1
size: few
J: TRBJ2-3

CDR3: CASSSRDRGSYEQYF
DNA: TGTGCCAGCAGCTCCCGGGACAGGGGTTCCTACGAGCAGTACTTC
D: TRBD1
V: TRBV4-2
size: .
J: TRBJ2-7

CDR3: CASSFSGGADEQYF
DNA: TGTGCCAGCAGCTTTAGCGGGGGGGCCGACGAGCAGTACTTC
D: TRBD2
V: TRBV5-4
size: .
J: TRBJ2-7